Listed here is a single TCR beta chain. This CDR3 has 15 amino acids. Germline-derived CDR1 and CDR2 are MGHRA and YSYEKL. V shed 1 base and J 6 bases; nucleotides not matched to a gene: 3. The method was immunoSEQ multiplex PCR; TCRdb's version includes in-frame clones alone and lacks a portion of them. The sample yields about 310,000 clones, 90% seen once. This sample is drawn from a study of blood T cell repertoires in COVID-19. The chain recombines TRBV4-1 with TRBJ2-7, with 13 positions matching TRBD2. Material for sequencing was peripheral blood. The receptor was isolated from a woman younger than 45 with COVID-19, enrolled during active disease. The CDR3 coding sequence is TGCGCCAGCAGCCAAGGGACTAGCGGGAGAAGCGAGCAGTACTTC. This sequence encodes CASSQGTSGRSEQYF.